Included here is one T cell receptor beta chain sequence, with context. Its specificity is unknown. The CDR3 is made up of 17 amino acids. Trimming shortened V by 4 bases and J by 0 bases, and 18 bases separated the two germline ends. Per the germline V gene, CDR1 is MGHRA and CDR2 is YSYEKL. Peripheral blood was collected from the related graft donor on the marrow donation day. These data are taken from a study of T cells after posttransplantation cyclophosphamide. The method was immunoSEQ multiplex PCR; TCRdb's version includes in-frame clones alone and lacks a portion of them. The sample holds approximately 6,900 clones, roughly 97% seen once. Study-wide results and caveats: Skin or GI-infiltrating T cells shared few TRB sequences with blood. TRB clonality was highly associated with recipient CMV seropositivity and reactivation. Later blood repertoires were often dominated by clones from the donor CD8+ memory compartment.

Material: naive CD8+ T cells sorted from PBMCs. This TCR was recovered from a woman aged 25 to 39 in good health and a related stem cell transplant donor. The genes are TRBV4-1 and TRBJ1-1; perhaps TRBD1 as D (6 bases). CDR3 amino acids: CASSRTENNIMNTEAFF. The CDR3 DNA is TGCGCCAGCAGCCGGACAGAAAACAATATTATGAACACTGAAGCTTTCTTT.